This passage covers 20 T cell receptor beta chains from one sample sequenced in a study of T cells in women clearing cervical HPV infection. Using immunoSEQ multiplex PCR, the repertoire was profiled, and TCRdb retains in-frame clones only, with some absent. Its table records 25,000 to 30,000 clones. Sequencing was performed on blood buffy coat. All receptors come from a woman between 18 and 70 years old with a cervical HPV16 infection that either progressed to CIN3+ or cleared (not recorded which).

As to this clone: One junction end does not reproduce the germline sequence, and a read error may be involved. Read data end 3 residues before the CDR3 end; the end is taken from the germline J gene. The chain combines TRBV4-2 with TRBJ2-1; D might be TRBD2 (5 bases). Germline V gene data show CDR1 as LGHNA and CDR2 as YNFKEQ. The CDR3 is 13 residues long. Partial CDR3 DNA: TGCGCCAGCAGCCGAGACTACTACAATGAG. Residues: CASSRDYYNE. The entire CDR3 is CASSRDYYNEQFF.

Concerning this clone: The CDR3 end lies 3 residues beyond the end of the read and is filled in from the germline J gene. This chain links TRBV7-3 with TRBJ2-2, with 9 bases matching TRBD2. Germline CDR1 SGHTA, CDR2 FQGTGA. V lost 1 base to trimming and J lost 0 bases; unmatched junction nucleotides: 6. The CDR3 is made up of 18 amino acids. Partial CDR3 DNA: TGTGCCAGCAGCTTAAAATGGCGCGGGGGGGCGAACACCGGGGAG. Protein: CASSLKWRGGANTGE. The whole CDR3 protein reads CASSLKWRGGANTGELFF.

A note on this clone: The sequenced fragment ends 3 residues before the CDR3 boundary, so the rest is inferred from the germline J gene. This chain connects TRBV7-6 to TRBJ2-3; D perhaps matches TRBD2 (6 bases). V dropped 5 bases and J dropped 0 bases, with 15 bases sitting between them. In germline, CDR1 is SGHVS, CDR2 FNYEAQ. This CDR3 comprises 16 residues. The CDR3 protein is CASSPGDNPSTDTQYF. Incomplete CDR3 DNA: TGTGCCAGCAGCCCGGGGGATAATCCTAGCACAGATACG.

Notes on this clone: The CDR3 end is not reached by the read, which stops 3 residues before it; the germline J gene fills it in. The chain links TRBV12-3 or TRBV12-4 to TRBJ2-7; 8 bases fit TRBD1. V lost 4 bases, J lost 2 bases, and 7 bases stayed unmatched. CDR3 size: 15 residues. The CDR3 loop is CASSWTGQGPYEQYF. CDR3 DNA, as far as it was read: TGTGCCAGCAGTTGGACAGGGCAAGGTCCCTACGAG.

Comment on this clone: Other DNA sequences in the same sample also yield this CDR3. The CDR3 here is CASSMWTEQETAFF. Partial CDR3 DNA: TGTGCCAGCAGCATGTGGACAGAGCAAGAGACA. This chain connects TRBV11-2 to TRBJ1-1; possibly TRBD1 for D (6 bases). Read sequence stops 3 residues before the CDR3 end, and the germline J gene provides the missing end. The CDR3 spans 14 residues. The germline gives CDR1 SGHAT, CDR2 FQNNGV. Variable domain in full (rest from reference TRBV11-2 and TRBJ1-1): EAGVAQSPRYKIIEKRQSVAFWCNPISGHATLYWYQQILGQGPKLLIQFQNNGVVDDSQLPKDRFSAERLKGVDSTLKIQPAKLEDSAVYLCASSMWTEQETAFFGQGTRLTVV.

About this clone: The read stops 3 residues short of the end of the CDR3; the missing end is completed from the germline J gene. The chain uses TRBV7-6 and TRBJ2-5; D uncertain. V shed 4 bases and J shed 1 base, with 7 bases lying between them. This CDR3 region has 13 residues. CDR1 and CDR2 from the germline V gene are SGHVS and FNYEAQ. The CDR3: CASSSSIQETQYF. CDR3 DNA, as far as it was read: TGTGCCAGCAGCTCAAGCATCCAAGAGACC.

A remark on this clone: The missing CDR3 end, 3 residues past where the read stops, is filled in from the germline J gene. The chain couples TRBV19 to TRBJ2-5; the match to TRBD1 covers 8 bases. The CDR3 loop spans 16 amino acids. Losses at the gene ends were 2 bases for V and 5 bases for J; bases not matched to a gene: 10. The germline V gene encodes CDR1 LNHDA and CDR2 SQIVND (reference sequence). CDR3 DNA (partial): TGTGCCAGTAGTATACGGACAGGGTCAGGTGAGGAGACC. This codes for CASSIRTGSGEET. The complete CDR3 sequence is CASSIRTGSGEETQYF.

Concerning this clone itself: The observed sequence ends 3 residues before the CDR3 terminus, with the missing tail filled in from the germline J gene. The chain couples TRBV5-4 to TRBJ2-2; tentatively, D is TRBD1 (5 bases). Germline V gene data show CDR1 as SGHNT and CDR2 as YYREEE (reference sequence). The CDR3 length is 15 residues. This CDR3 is CASSPDSTSNEKLFF. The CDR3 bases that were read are TGTGCCAGCAGTCCCGACAGTACCTCTAATGAAAAG.

The sequenced part of the CDR3 DNA is TGTGCCAGCAGCATCGGACAGCCCAACTATGGC. This codes for CASSIGQPNYG. The full CDR3 is CASSIGQPNYGYTF. The V gene is TRBV5-4, the J gene TRBJ1-2, with D possibly TRBD1 on 6 matching bases. The CDR3 end is not reached by the read, which stops 3 residues before it; the germline J gene fills it in. The CDR3 is 14 residues long. Trimming cost V 4 bases and J 2 bases, with 12 bases left between them. The germline V gene has CDR1 SGHNT and CDR2 YYREEE (reference sequence).

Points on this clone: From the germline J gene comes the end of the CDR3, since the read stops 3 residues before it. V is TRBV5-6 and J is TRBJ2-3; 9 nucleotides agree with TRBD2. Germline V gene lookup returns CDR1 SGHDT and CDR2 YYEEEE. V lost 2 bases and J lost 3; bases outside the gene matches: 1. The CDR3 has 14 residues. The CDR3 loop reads CASSLTSGTDTQYF. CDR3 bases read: TGTGCCAGCAGCTTAACTAGCGGGACAGATACG.

The covered CDR3 bases are TGTGCCAGCAGCTTGGAGTTGGCCGTAGCAACAGATACG. The encoded protein is CASSLELAVATDT. The full CDR3 protein reads CASSLELAVATDTQYF. The V and J genes are TRBV5-4 and TRBJ2-3, with no clear D. The read ends 3 residues early relative to the CDR3; the germline J gene fills the gap. The CDR3 runs 16 residues. Trimming cost V 0 bases and J 3 bases, with 14 bases left between them. CDR1 is SGHNT and CDR2 is YYREEE in the germline V gene (reference sequence).

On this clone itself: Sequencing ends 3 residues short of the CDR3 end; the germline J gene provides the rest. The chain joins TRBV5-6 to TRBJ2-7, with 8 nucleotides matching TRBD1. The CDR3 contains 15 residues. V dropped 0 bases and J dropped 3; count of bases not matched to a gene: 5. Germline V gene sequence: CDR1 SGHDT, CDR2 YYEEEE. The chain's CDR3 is CASSLGGQGGYEQYF. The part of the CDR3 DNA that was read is TGTGCCAGCAGCTTGGGCGGACAGGGAGGCTACGAG.

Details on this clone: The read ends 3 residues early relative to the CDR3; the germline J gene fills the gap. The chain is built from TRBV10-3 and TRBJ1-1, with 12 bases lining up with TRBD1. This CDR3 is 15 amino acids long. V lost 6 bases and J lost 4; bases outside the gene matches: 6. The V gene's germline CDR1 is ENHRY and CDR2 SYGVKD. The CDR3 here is CAISGTGGRGTEAFF. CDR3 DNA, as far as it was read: TGTGCCATCAGCGGGACAGGGGGCAGGGGCACTGAA.

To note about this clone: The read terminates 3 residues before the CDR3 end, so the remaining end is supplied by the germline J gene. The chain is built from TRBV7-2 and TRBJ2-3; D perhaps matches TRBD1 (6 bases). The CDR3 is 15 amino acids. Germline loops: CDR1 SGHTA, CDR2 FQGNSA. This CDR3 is CASSFPDNRVLTQYF. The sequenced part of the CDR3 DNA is TGTGCCAGCAGCTTCCCGGACAACAGGGTTTTAACG. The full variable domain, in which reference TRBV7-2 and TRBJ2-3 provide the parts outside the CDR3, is GAGVSQSPSNKVTEKGKDVELRCDPISGHTALYWYRQSLGQGLEFLIYFQGNSAPDKSGLPSDRFSAERTGGSVSTLTIQRTQQEDSAVYLCASSFPDNRVLTQYFGPGTRLTVL.

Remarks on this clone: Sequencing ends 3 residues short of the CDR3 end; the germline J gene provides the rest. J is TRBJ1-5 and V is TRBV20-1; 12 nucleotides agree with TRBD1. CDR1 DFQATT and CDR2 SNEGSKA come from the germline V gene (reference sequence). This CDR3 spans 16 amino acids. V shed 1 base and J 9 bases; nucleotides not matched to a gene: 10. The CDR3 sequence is CSARVEGQGALGPQHF. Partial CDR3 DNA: TGCAGTGCTAGAGTGGAGGGACAGGGGGCCCTAGGGCCC.

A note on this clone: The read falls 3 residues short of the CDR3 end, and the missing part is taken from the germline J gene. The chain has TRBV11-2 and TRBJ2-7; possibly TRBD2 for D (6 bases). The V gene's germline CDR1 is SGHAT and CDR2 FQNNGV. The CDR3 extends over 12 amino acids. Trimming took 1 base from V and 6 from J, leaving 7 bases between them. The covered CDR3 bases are TGTGCCAGCAGCTTAGCGGGGGTCGAG. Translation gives CASSLAGVE. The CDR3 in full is CASSLAGVEQYF.

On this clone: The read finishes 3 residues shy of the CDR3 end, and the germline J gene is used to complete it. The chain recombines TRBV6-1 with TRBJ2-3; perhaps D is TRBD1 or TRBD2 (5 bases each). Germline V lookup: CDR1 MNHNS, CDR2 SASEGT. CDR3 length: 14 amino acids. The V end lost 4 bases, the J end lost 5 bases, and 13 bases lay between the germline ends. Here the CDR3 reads CASSGGADGDTQYF. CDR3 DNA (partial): TGTGCCAGCAGTGGAGGGGCTGATGGAGATACG.

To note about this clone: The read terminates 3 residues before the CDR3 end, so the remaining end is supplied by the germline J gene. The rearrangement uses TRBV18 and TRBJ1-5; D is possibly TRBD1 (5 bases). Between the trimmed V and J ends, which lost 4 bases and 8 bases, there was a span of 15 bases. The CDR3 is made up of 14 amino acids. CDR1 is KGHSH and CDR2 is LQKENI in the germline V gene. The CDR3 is CASSQRTRTEPQHF. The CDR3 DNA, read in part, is TGTGCCAGCTCACAACGGACACGAACGGAGCCC.

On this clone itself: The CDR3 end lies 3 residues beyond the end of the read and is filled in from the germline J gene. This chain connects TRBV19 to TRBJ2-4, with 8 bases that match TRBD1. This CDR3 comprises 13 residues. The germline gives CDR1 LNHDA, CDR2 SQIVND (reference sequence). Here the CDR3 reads CASLRGQGNGQYF. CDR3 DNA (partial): TGTGCCAGTCTCAGAGGACAGGGAAATGGT.

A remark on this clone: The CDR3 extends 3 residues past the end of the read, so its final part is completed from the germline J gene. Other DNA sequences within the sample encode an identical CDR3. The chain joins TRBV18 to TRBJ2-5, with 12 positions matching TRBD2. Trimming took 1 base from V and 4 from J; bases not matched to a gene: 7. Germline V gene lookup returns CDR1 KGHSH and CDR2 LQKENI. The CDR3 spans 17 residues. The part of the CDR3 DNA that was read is TGTGCCAGCTCACCACGCACTAGCGGGGGGATTACAGAGACC. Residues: CASSPRTSGGITET. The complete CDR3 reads CASSPRTSGGITETQYF.